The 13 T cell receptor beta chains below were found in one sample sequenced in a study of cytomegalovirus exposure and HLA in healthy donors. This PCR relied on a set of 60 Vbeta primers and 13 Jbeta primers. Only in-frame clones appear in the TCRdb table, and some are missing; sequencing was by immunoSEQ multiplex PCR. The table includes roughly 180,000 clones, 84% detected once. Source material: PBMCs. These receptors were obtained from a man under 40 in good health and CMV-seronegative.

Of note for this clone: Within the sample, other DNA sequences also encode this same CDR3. The chain's CDR3 is CASSRGTGGFDYTF. The DNA of the CDR3 is TGTGCCAGCAGCCGGGGGACAGGGGGATTTGACTACACCTTC. This chain connects TRBV25-1 to TRBJ1-2; the match to TRBD1 covers 11 bases. The V and J ends lost 6 bases and 10 bases, in that order; junction bases with no gene match: 10. This CDR3 is 14 amino acids long. Germline CDR1 reads MGHDK; CDR2 reads SYGVNS.

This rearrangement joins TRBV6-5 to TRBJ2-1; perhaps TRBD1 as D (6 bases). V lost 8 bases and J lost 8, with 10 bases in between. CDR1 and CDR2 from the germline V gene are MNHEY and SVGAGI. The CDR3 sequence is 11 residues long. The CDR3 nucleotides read TGTGCCAGCCCGGACAGCGATGAGCAGTTCTTC. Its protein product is CASPDSDEQFF.

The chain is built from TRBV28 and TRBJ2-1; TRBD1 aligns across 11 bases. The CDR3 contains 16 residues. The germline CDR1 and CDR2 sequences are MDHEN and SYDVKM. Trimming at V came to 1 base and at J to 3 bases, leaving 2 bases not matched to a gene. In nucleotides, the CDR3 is TGTGCCAGCAGTTTATTAGGGACAGGGGGCTACAATGAGCAGTTCTTC. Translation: CASSLLGTGGYNEQFF.

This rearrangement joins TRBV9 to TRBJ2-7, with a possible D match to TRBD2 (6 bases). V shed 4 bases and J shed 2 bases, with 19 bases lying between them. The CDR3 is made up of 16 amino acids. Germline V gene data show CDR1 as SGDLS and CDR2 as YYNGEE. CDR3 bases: TGTGCCAGCAGCCCCCTAGGGGCGGGGAGCACCTACGAGCAGTACTTC. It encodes CASSPLGAGSTYEQYF.

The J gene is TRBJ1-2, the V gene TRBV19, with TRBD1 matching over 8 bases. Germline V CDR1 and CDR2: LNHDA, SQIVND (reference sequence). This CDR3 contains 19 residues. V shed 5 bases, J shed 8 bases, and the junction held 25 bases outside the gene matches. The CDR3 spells CASSSNGAGTGVLWGGYTF. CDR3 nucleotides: TGTGCCAGTAGTTCCAATGGGGCCGGGACAGGTGTCCTCTGGGGAGGCTACACCTTC.

CDR3 protein: CASSEWRVAYEQYF. CDR3 DNA: TGTGCCAGCAGTGAATGGAGAGTTGCCTACGAGCAGTACTTC. V gene TRBV6-1 combines with J gene TRBJ2-7; D is ambiguous. V gave up 2 bases and J gave up 2 bases, with 10 bases separating them. The CDR3 totals 14 residues. The V gene's germline CDR1 is MNHNS and CDR2 SASEGT.

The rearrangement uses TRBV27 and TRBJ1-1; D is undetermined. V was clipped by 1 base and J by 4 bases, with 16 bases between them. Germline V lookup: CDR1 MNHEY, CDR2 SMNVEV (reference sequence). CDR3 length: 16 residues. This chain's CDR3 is CASSLFIGERFTEAFF. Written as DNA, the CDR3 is TGTGCCAGCAGTTTATTTATCGGGGAGAGGTTCACTGAAGCTTTCTTT.

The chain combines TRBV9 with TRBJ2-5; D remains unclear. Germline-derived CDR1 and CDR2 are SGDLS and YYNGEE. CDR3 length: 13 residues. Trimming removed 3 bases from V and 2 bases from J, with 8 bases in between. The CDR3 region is CASSDSDQETQYF. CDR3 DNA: TGTGCCAGCAGCGACAGTGATCAAGAGACCCAGTACTTC.

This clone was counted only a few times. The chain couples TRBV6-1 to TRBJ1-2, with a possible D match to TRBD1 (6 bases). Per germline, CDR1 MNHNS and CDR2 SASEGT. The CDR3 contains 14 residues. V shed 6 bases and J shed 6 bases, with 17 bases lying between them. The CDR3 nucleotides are TGTGCCAGCAGCTACGTAACAGGGTCGGATGGCTACACCTTC. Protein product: CASSYVTGSDGYTF.

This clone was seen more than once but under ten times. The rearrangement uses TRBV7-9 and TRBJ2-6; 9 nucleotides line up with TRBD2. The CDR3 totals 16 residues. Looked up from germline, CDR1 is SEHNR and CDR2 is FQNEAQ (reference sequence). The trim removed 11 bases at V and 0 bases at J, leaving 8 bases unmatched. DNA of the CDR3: TGTGCCGGCGAGCTAGCGGGAAACTCTGGGGCCAACGTCCTGACTTTC. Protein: CAGELAGNSGANVLTF. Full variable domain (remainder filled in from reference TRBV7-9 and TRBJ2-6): DTGVSQNPRHKITKRGQNVTFRCDPISEHNRLYWYRQTLGQGPEFLTYFQNEAQLEKSRLLSDRFSAERPKGSFSTLEIQRTEQGDSAMYLCAGELAGNSGANVLTFGAGSRLTVL.

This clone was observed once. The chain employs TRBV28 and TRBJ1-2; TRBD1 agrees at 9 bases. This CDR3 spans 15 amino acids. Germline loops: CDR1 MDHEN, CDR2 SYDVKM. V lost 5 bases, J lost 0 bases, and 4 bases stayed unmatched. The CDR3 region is CASSLGQGTNYGYTF. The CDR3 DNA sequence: TGTGCCAGCAGTCTGGGACAGGGAACTAACTATGGCTACACCTTC.

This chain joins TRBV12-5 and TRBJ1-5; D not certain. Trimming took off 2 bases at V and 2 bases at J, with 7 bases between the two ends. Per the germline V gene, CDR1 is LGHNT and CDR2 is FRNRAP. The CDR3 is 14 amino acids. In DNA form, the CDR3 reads TGTGCTAGTGGTTTGTATGGGCGCAATCAGCCCCAGCATTTT. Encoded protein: CASGLYGRNQPQHF.

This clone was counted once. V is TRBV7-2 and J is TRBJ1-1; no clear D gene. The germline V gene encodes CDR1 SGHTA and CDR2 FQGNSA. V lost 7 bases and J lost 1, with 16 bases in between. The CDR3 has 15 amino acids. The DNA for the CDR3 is TGTGCCAGCACCCCAATGAGATCTCAGAACACTGAAGCTTTCTTT. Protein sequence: CASTPMRSQNTEAFF.